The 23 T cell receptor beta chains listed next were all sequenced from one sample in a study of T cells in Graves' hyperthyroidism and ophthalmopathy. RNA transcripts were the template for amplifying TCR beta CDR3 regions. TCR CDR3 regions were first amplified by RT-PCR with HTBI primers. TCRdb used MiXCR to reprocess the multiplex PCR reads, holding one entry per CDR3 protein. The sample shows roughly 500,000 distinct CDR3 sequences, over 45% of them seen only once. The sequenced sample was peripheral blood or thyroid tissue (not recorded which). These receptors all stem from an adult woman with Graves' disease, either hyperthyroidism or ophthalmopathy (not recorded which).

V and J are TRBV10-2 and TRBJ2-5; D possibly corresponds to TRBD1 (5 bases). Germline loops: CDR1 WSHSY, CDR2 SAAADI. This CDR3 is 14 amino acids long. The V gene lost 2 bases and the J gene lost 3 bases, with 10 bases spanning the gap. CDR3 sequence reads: CASSEGRVKETQYF. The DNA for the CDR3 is TGCGCCAGCAGTGAGGGCAGGGTGAAAGAGACCCAGTACTTC.

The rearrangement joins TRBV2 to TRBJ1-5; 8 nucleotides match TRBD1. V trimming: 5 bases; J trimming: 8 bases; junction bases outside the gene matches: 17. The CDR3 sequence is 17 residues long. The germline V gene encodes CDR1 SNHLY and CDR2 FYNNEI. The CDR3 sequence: CASSTHPTGDSEEPQHF. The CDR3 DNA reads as TGTGCCAGCAGTACTCACCCGACAGGGGATAGTGAGGAGCCCCAGCATTTT.

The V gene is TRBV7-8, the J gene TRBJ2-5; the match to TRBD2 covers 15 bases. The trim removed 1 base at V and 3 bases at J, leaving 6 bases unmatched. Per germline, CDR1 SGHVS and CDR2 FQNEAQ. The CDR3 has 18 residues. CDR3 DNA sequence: TGTGCCAGCAGCTTAGTAGTAGGGACTAGCGGGGGGAAAGAGACCCAGTACTTC. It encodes CASSLVVGTSGGKETQYF.

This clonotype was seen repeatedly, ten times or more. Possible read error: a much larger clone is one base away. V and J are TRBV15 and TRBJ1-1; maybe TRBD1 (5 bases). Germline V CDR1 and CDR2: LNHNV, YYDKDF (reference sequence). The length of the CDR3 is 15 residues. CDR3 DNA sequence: TGTGCCGCCAGGGATAGTCCCGAAGGGTTCGATGAAGCTTTCTTT. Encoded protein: CAARDSPEGFDEAFF. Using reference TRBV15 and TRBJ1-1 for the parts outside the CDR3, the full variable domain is DAMVIQNPRYQVTQFGKPVTLSCSQTLNHNVMYWYQQKSSQAPKLLFHYYDKDFNNEADTPDNFQSRRPNTSFCFLDIRSPGLGDTAMYLCAARDSPEGFDEAFFGQGTRLTVV.

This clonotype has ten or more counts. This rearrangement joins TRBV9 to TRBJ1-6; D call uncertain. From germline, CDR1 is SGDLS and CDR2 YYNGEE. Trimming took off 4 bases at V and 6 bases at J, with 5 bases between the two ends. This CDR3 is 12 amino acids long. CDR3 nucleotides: TGTGCCAGCAGCCGTCCTAATTCACCCCTCCACTTT. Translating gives CASSRPNSPLHF.

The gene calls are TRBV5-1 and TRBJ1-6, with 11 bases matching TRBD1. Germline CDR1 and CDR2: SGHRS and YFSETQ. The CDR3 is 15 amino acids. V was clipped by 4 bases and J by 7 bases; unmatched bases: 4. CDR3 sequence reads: CASSDRTGGNSPLHF. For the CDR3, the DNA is TGCGCCAGCAGCGATCGGACAGGGGGCAATTCACCCCTCCACTTT.

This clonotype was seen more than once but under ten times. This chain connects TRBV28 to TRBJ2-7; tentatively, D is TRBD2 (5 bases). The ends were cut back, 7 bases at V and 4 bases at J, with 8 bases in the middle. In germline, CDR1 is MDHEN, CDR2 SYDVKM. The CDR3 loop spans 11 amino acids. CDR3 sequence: CASNEGYEQYF. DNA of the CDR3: TGTGCCAGCAACGAGGGTTACGAGCAGTACTTC. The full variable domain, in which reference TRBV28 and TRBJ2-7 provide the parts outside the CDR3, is DVKVTQSSRYLVKRTGEKVFLECVQDMDHENMFWYRQDPGLGLRLIYFSYDVKMKEKGDIPEGYSVSREKKERFSLILESASTNQTSMYLCASNEGYEQYFGPGTRLTVT.

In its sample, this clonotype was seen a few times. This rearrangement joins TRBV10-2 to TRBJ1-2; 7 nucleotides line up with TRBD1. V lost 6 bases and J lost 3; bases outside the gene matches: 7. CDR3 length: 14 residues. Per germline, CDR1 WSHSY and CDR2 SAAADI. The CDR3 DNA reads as TGCGCCAGCAGCCAAATAACAGGGGACTATGGCTACACCTTC. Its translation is CASSQITGDYGYTF.

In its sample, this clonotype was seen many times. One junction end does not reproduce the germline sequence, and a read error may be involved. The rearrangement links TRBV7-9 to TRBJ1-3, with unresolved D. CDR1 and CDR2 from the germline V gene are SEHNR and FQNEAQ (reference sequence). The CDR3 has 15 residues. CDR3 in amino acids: CASTVAGSSRNTIYF. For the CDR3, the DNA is TGTGCCAGCACCGTTGCGGGGAGCTCTAGAAACACCATATATTTT.

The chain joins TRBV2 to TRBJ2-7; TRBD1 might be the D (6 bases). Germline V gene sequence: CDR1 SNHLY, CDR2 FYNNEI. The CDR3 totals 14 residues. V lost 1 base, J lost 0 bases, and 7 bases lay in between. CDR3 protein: CASSEVGGSYEQYF. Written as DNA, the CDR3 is TGTGCCAGCAGTGAAGTAGGGGGCTCCTACGAGCAGTACTTC.

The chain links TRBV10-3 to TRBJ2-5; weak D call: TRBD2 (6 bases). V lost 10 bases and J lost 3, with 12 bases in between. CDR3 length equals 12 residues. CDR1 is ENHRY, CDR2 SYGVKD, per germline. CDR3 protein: CATTGLEETQYF. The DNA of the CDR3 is TGTGCCACAACGGGACTTGAAGAGACCCAGTACTTC.

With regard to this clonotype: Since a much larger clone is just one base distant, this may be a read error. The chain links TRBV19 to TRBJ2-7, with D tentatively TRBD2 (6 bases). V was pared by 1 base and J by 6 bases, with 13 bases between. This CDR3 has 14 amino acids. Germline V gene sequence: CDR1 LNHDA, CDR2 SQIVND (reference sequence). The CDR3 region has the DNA TGTGCCAGTAGTATAGCCGGGGGAGTCTGCGAGCAGTACTTC. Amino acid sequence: CASSIAGGVCEQYF. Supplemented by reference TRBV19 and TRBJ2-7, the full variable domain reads DGGITQSPKYLFRKEGQNVTLSCEQNLNHDAMYWYRQDPGQGLRLIYYSQIVNDFQKGDIAEGYSVSREKKESFPLTVTSAQKNPTAFYLCASSIAGGVCEQYFGPGTRLTVT.

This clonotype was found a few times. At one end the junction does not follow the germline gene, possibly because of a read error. The CDR3 bases are TGTGCCAGCAGCTCCGGACTAGTAGGGGTCTACAATGAGCAGTTTTTT. Translating gives CASSSGLVGVYNEQFF. The chain uses TRBV7-2 and TRBJ2-2; 7 nucleotides align to TRBD2. The length of the CDR3 is 16 residues. CDR1 is SGHTA, CDR2 FQGNSA, per germline. Looking up the rest from reference TRBV7-2 and TRBJ2-2 gives the full variable domain: GAGVSQSPSNKVTEKGKDVELRCDPISGHTALYWYRQSLGQGLEFLIYFQGNSAPDKSGLPSDRFSAERTGGSVSTLTIQRTQQEDSAVYLCASSSGLVGVYNEQFFGEGSRLTVL.

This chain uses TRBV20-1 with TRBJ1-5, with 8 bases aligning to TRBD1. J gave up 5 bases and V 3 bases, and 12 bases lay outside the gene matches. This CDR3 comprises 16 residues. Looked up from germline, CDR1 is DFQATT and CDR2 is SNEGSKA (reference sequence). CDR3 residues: CSASSSLTGVDQPQHF. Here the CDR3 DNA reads TGCAGTGCTAGCTCAAGCTTGACAGGGGTGGATCAGCCCCAGCATTTT.

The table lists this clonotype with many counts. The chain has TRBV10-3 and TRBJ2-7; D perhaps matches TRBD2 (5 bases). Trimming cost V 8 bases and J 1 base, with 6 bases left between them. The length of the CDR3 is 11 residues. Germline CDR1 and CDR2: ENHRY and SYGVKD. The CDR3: CAIGLSYEQYF. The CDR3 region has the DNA TGTGCCATCGGACTGTCCTACGAGCAGTACTTC.

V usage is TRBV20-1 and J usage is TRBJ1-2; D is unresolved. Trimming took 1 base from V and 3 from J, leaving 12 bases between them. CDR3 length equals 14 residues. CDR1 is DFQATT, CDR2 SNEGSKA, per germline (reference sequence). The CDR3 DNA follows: TGCAGTGCTAGAGGAATTAAGGGCTACTATGGCTACACCTTC. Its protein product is CSARGIKGYYGYTF.

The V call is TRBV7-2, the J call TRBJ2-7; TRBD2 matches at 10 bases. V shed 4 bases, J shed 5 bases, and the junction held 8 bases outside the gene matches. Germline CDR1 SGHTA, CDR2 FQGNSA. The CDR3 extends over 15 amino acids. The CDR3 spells CASSSKPGLADEQYF. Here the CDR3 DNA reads TGTGCCAGCAGCTCCAAGCCCGGACTAGCGGACGAGCAGTACTTC.

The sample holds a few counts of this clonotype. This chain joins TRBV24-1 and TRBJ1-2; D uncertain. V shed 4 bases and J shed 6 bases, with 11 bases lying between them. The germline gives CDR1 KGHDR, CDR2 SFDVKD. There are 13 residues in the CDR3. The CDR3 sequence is CATSDTDYDGYTF. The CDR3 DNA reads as TGTGCCACCAGTGACACGGATTACGATGGCTACACCTTC.

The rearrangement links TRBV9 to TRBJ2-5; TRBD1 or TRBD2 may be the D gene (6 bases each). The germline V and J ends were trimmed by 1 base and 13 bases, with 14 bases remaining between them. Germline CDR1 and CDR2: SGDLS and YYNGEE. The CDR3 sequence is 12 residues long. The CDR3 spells CASSVIGGAPYF. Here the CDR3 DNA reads TGTGCCAGCAGCGTAATCGGGGGCGCCCCGTACTTC.

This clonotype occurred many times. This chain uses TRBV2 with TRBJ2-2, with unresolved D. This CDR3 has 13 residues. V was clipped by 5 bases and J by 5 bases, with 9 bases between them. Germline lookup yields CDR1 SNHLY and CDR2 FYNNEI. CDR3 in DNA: TGTGCCAGCAGTTGGACCGAGACCGGGGAGCTGTTTTTT. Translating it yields CASSWTETGELFF.

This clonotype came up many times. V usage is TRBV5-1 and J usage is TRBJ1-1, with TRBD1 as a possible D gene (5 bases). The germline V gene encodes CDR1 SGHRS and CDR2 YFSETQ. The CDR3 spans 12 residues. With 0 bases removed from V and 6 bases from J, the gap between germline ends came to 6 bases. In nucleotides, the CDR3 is TGCGCCAGCAGCTTGGAGGGGCCTGAAGCTTTCTTT. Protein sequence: CASSLEGPEAFF.

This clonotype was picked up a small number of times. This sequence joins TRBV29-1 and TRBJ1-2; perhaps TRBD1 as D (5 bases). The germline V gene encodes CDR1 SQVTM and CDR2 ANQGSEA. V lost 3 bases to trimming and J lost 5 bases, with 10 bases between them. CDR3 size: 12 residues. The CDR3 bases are TGCAGCGTTGACAGGGAAGGTTATGGCTACACCTTC. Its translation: CSVDREGYGYTF.

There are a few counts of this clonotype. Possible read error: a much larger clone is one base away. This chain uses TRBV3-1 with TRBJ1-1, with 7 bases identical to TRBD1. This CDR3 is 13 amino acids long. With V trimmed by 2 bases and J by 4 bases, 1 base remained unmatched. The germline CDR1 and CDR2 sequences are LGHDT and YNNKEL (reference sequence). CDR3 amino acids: CASSQNRGTEAFF. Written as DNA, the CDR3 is TGTGCCAGCAGCCAAAACAGGGGCACTGAAGCTTTCTTT.